These T cell receptor beta chains were read from a single sample in a study of neurological immune-mediated disorders. TCRdb called the 5' RACE reads again in MiXCR, with one record for every CDR3 protein. The repertoire has about 40,000 distinct CDR3 sequences, about 3.2% of them found once; the top ten carry about 8.3%. Material for sequencing was PBMCs. These TCRs come from a woman aged 55 to 70 with multiple sclerosis. Each CDR3 is given with its conserved first and last residue. A D gene is named only where the DNA matches it firmly. Clone size is given as once, few or many counts, or a class when the clone is expanded.

TGTGCCAGCAGGGTAGGGCTCGCCACAGATACGCAGTATTTT,CASRVGLATDTQYF,many,TRBJ2-3,TRBV25-1,NA
TGCAGTGCTAGAGGCGTCGATGGTAGCGGGGGGGCAGACGAGCAGTACTTC,CSARGVDGSGGADEQYF,many,TRBJ2-7,TRBV20-1,TRBD2
TGTGCCAGCAGACGCGCGGGGACCAAAGGCGAGACCCAGTACTTC,CASRRAGTKGETQYF,many,TRBJ2-5,TRBV27,NA
TGTGCCAGCAGTTTAGGGGGGATCACAGATACGCAGTATTTT,CASSLGGITDTQYF,many,TRBJ2-3,TRBV12-3/TRBV12-4,NA
TGTGCCAGCAGCTTAGGCAGGAGCTCCTACGAGCAGTACTTC,CASSLGRSSYEQYF,many,TRBJ2-7,TRBV7-2,NA
TGTGCCAGCAGTTTAAGACAGGGGAAAGAGACCCAGTACTTC,CASSLRQGKETQYF,many,TRBJ2-5,TRBV27,TRBD1
TGTGCCTGGAGTGTATGGGGCTTCGCGGAGACCCAGTACTTC,CAWSVWGFAETQYF,many,TRBJ2-5,TRBV30,NA
TGCGCCAGCAGCGGGACCGTGAGCACAGATACGCAGTATTTT,CASSGTVSTDTQYF,many,TRBJ2-3,TRBV5-1,NA
TGTGCCAGCAGCTTGGGGGAAAGATTCACAGATACGCAGTATTTT,CASSLGERFTDTQYF,many,TRBJ2-3,TRBV7-2,NA
TGCGCCAGCGGGTCGGCGGGGGGCCAAGAGACCCAGTACTTC,CASGSAGGQETQYF,many,TRBJ2-5,TRBV5-1,TRBD2
TGTGCCAGCAGTGGCAGGGGGGGCAATCAGCCCCAGCATTTT,CASSGRGGNQPQHF,few,TRBJ1-5,TRBV6-1,TRBD1
TGTGCCTGGAGTAAAGCCAAAAACATTCAGTACTTC,CAWSKAKNIQYF,many,TRBJ2-4,TRBV30,NA
TGCGCCAGCAGCTTGTCACAGGCCTACGAGCAGTACTTC,CASSLSQAYEQYF,many,TRBJ2-7,TRBV5-1,NA
TGCGCCAGCAGCTTGACAGGGGGCGCGGGTCAGCCCCAGCATTTT,CASSLTGGAGQPQHF,many,TRBJ1-5,TRBV5-1,TRBD1
TGCAGCGGCAGGGACAGGGGGCGTATCACTGAAGCTTTCTTT,CSGRDRGRITEAFF,many,TRBJ1-1,TRBV29-1,TRBD1
TGTGCCAGCAGTTTAGGTCTAGCGGGGGGGAACACCGGGGAGCTGTTTTTT,CASSLGLAGGNTGELFF,many,TRBJ2-2,TRBV12-3/TRBV12-4,TRBD2
TGTGCCAGCAGCTTAGTCGTTTGGGGGCGGGGCAATCAGCCCCAGCATTTT,CASSLVVWGRGNQPQHF,many,TRBJ1-5,TRBV7-8,NA
TGCAGTGCCGGGAAACCCGGACTAGTAGAAACTGAGCAGTACTTC,CSAGKPGLVETEQYF,many,TRBJ2-7,TRBV20-1,TRBD2
TGCAGTGCTAGAGATCCTGTACAGGGGGCAACCTATAATTCACCCCTCCACTTT,CSARDPVQGATYNSPLHF,many,TRBJ1-6,TRBV20-1,TRBD1
TGCGCCAGCAGCTTGGGGCCCGGGACAGGACAGCCCCAGCATTTT,CASSLGPGTGQPQHF,many,TRBJ1-5,TRBV5-1,TRBD1